This TCR beta chain is from a study of vaccination effects on CD4 cells after COVID-19. Study summary: Following the second dose by a median of 72 days, the post-vaccine samples were obtained.

The CDR3 contains 16 residues. CDR1 KGHSH and CDR2 LQKENI come from the germline V gene. J was trimmed by 1 base and V by 3 bases; bases with no gene match: 6. Only in-frame clones appear in the TCRdb table, and some are missing; sequencing was by immunoSEQ multiplex PCR. The table lists roughly 24,000 clones, 60% to 80% of them singletons. Peptide-pool stimulation followed by sequencing identified expanded antigen-specific CD4+ clonotypes in the ViraFEST assay. Isolating CD4+ T cells followed approximately nine days of culture. Two-dose BNT162b2 or mRNA-1273 vaccination was given to participants. The culture medium for 1.5 million to 2.5 million PBMC per well included about 10 IU/ml IL-2 and roughly 10 ug/ml peptides. Half of the medium was exchanged for IL-2 medium on both days 3 and 7. Whole-study findings and limits: Among infection- and vaccine-induced clones, marked clonal contraction occurred late after vaccination.

With respect to this clone: The antigen remains undetermined.

The clonotype comes from a human donor who received a COVID-19 vaccine. Some clones in this sample may be carry-over from other donors' samples. The material was CD4+ T cells from PBMCs cultured with SARS-CoV-2 spike peptides, obtained after COVID-19 vaccination. The V and J genes are TRBV18 and TRBJ2-4; 7 positions agree with TRBD1. The CDR3 sequence is CASSPTETGAKNIQYF. CDR3 nucleotides: TGTGCCAGCTCACCCACCGAGACAGGGGCCAAAAACATTCAGTACTTC.